This is a list of T cell receptor beta chains from one sample in a study of early T cells in non-severe SARS-CoV-2 infection. TCRdb itself ran the 5' RACE reads through MiXCR, one entry per CDR3 protein. The sample has approximately 67,000 distinct CDR3 sequences; roughly 10% are singletons. Sequences were obtained from whole blood. These receptors originate from an adult who was a healthcare worker with PCR-confirmed SARS-CoV-2 infection or an uninfected control (not recorded which). CDR3s leave out the opening cysteine and the closing phenylalanine or tryptophan. Expanded clones get a size class; other rows say once, few or many, or leave the size out.

clone size: -
V gene: TRBV5-5
CDR3 protein: ASSLGGFQPYNEQF

clone size: few
V gene: TRBV10-1
CDR3 protein: ASSDWGRVGTDTQY

clone size: -
V gene: TRBV5-1
CDR3 protein: ASSLAGGQETQY

clone size: -
V gene: TRBV20-1
CDR3 protein: SASSRGNEQF

clone size: many
V gene: TRBV6-6
CDR3 protein: ASSYSRLDNEQF

clone size: -
V gene: TRBV10-1
CDR3 protein: ASSEFTGTGELF

clone size: -
V gene: TRBV5-1
CDR3 protein: ASSTLEKETQY

clone size: -
V gene: TRBV29-1
CDR3 protein: SVLVISGANVLT

clone size: few
V gene: TRBV5-1
CDR3 protein: ASSPGGELAGELF

clone size: -
V gene: TRBV5-1
CDR3 protein: ASNTNLGGADTQY

clone size: many
V gene: TRBV20-1
CDR3 protein: SGEGSGDNEQF

clone size: -
V gene: TRBV28
CDR3 protein: ASILAGGDEQF

clone size: -
V gene: TRBV3-1
CDR3 protein: ASSQAGRNTEAF

clone size: few
V gene: TRBV20-1
CDR3 protein: SARGGRASYEQY

clone size: many
V gene: TRBV7-7
CDR3 protein: ASSTGETQY

clone size: few
V gene: TRBV3-1
CDR3 protein: ASSQDKVYNEQF

clone size: -
V gene: TRBV14
CDR3 protein: ASSQVSGRLYEQY

clone size: few
V gene: TRBV7-8
CDR3 protein: ASSSYREVTGNTIY

clone size: many
V gene: TRBV6-1
CDR3 protein: ASSEPPGGAGDTQY

clone size: few
V gene: TRBV12-2
CDR3 protein: ASRLTGTSGFTDTQY

clone size: many
V gene: TRBV11-2
CDR3 protein: ASSPDTNSYEQY

clone size: -
V gene: TRBV5-4
CDR3 protein: ASSPPKRETQY

clone size: -
V gene: TRBV6-1
CDR3 protein: ASSEGGGDSNYGYT

clone size: many
V gene: TRBV7-9
CDR3 protein: ASGQGGDTQY

clone size: medium-sized
V gene: TRBV10-3
CDR3 protein: AISTTPGRTFYEQY

clone size: many
V gene: TRBV19
CDR3 protein: ASSIGTSGRNEQY

clone size: many
V gene: TRBV5-4
CDR3 protein: ASSLGPGEAF